This T cell receptor (beta chain) was obtained from a study of blood T cell repertoires in COVID-19 (dated by TCRdb to the early 2020s). Study-wide context: For ImmuneRACE Cohort 3, a participant was defined as recovered based on two consecutive negative NP/OP PCR tests, clearance by a healthcare professional, or resolution of symptoms. Samples covering the acute and convalescent phases of COVID-19 were provided by collaborators in the United States, Italy and Spain. The samples were drawn from the first 160 participants of the ongoing ImmuneRACE study and from 1,254 subjects provided by 6 global collaborators. Nearly every sample came with metadata listing a de-identified subject ID, COVID-19 status, age in years and sex. The dataset comprised deeply sampled blood TCRbeta repertoires from subjects exposed to, actively infected with, or recovered from COVID-19. The prospective study material was composed of cDNA or gDNA derived from T cells, B-cell-depleted T cells, or PBMCs. Where HLA class I and class II types were available, the types were taken from metadata supplied by the sample provider, not from assay-based typing. A freely available public database, intended as a resource for researchers studying the immune response to SARS-CoV-2, is where the repertoires were released. Broad study findings and their caveats: How much clinical and demographic metadata was included differed by source and by participant, and the metadata was provided uncurated.

The CDR3, from cysteine to phenylalanine, totals 15 residues. Kept here is only the CDR3 DNA, which spans 45 bases and is read in frame from base 1. Looking up the germline V gene (reference sequence) yields CDR1 SEHNR and CDR2 FQNEAQ. The V and J ends are trimmed by 5 bases and 2 bases, leaving 15 bases between them. Turning to this clone: The antigen it binds to is not known. It has no much larger one-base neighbor in the sample; base qualities were not kept.

TCRbeta CDR3 regions were amplified from genomic DNA by means of the immunoSEQ Assay, a bias-controlled multiplex PCR. The original pipeline was this. Within the assay, amplification of reference gene primers was used to estimate how many nucleated cells each sample contained. Sequence reads were collapsed and filtered to measure the absolute abundance of every unique TCRbeta CDR3 rearrangement. For each sample, productive Simpson clonality was calculated by taking the square root of Simpson's diversity index across productive rearrangements. Drawn from immuneACCESS, this table holds only the in-frame rearrangements with V and J called that TCRdb kept. Clones are partly lost; checked studies trace under half to an unresolved V gene and leave the rest unexplained. V and J calls and clone size are those listed in that table; D and trimming were worked out from the DNA. The sample includes around 290,000 clones, with around nine tenths observed a single time. The leading ten clones occupy 2% to 2.5% of the sample.

Enrolling through a virtual design, the prospective study's participants ranged in age from roughly 18 to 89 years and lived across roughly 24 United States geographic areas. To assign participants to cohorts, the prospective study relied on clinical history that participants themselves reported in a screening survey and a study questionnaire. In the prospective study, mobile phlebotomists collected whole blood, serum and a nasopharyngeal or oropharyngeal swab from each participant. Participants in the prospective study had the option to provide additional blood draws and questionnaires over a roughly 2-month period. Before DNA extraction, prospective study blood samples were shipped either frozen or at room temperature.

The sample was PBMCs or T cells enriched from blood (not recorded which). The receptor's source is a woman aged 55-69 years in a cohort exposed to, infected with or recovered from COVID-19 (not recorded which). This chain joins TRBV7-9 to TRBJ1-1; TRBD1 is perhaps the D gene, given 5 matching bases. At the DNA level, the sequence is TGTGCCAGCAGCGCAATACAGGCGATCAACACTGAAGCTTTCTTT. Its coded protein is CASSAIQAINTEAFF. Reference TRBV7-9 and TRBJ1-1 genes cover what lies past the CDR3, so the full variable domain is DTGVSQNPRHKITKRGQNVTFRCDPISEHNRLYWYRQTLGQGPEFLTYFQNEAQLEKSRLLSDRFSAERPKGSFSTLEIQRTEQGDSAMYLCASSAIQAINTEAFFGQGTRLTVV.